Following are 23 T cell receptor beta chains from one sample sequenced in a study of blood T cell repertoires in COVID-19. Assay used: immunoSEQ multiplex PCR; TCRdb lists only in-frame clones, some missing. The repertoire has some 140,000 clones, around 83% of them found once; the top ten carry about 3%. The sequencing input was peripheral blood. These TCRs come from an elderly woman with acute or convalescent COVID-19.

The CDR3, as DNA: TGTGCCAGCAGCTTACGAGGGTTCCAAGAGACCCAGTACTTC. Amino acids: CASSLRGFQETQYF. The chain employs TRBV7-3 and TRBJ2-5; D is possibly TRBD2 (5 bases). The ends were cut back, 2 bases at V and 1 base at J, with 8 bases in the middle. The CDR3 is made up of 14 amino acids. Germline CDR1 SGHTA, CDR2 FQGTGA. The complete variable domain, with remaining parts taken from reference TRBV7-3 and TRBJ2-5, reads GAGVSQTPSNKVTEKGKYVELRCDPISGHTALYWYRQSLGQGPEFLIYFQGTGAADDSGLPNDRFFAVRPEGSVSTLKIQRTERGDSAVYLCASSLRGFQETQYFGPGTRLLVL.

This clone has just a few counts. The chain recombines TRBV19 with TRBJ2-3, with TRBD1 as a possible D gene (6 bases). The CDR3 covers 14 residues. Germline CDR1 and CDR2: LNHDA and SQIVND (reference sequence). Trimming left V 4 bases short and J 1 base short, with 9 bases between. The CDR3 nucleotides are TGTGCCAGTAGTACGTCAGGGGGCACAGATACGCAGTATTTT. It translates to CASSTSGGTDTQYF.

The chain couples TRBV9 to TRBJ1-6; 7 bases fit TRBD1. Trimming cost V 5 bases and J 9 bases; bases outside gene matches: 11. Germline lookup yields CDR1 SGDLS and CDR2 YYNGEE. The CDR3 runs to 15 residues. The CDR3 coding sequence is TGTGCCAGCAGTGACAAGGGACAGACGGGTTCACCCCTCCACTTT. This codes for CASSDKGQTGSPLHF.

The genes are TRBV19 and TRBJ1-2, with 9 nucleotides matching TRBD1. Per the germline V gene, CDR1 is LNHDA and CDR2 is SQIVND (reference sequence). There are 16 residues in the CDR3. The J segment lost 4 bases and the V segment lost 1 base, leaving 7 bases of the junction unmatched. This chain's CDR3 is CASSIGRTGDGYGYTF. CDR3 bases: TGTGCCAGTAGTATAGGAAGGACAGGGGATGGCTATGGCTACACCTTC.

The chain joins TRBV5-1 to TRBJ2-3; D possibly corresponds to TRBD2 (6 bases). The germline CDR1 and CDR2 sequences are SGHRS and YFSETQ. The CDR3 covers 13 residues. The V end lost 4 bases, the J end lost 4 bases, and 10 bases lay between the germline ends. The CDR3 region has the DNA TGCGCCAGCAGCCCGGGCGGGGCAGATACGCAGTATTTT. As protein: CASSPGGADTQYF.

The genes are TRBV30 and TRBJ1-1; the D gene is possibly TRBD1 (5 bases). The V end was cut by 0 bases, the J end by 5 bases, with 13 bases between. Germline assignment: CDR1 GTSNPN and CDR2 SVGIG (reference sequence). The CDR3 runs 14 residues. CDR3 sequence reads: CAWSVRREGTEAFF. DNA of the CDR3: TGTGCCTGGAGTGTACGGCGGGAGGGGACTGAAGCTTTCTTT. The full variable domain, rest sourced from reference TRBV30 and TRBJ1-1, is SQTIHQWPATLVQPVGSPLSLECTVEGTSNPNLYWYRQAAGRGLQLLFYSVGIGQISSEVPQNLSASRPQDRQFILSSKKLLLSDSGFYLCAWSVRREGTEAFFGQGTRLTVV.

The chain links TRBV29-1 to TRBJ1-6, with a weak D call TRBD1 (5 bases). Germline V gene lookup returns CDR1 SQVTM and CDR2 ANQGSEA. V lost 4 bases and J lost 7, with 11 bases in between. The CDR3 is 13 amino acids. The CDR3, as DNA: TGCAGCGTTGCGGTCAGGGTGAATTCACCCCTCCACTTT. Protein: CSVAVRVNSPLHF.

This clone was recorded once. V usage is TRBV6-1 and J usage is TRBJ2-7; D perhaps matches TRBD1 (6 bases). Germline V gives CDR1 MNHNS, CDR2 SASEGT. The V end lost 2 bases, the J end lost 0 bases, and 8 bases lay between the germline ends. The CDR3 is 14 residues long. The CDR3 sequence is CASSEMDSSYEQYF. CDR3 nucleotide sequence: TGTGCCAGCAGTGAAATGGACAGCTCCTACGAGCAGTACTTC.

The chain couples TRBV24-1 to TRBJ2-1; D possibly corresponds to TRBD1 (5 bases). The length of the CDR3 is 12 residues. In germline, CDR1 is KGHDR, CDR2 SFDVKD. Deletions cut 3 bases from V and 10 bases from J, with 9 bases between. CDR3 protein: CATSDRTSEQFF. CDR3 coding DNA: TGTGCCACCAGTGATCGGACAAGCGAGCAGTTCTTC.

CDR3 loop: CASRSSRTNEKLFF. CDR3 nucleotides: TGTGCCAGCAGGAGCTCTAGGACTAATGAAAAACTGTTTTTT. J is TRBJ1-4 and V is TRBV25-1; D remains ambiguous. The CDR3 loop spans 14 amino acids. Germline CDR1 is MGHDK and CDR2 is SYGVNS. V lost 6 bases, J lost 2 bases, and 10 bases lay in between.

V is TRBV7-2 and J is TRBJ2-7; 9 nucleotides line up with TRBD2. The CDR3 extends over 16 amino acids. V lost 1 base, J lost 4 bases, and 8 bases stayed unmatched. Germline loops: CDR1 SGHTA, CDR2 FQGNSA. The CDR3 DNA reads TGTGCCAGCAGCTTAGGAATAGCGGGGGTGGGGTACGAGCAGTACTTC. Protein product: CASSLGIAGVGYEQYF. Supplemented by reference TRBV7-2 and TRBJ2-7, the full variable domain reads GAGVSQSPSNKVTEKGKDVELRCDPISGHTALYWYRQSLGQGLEFLIYFQGNSAPDKSGLPSDRFSAERTGGSVSTLTIQRTQQEDSAVYLCASSLGIAGVGYEQYFGPGTRLTVT.

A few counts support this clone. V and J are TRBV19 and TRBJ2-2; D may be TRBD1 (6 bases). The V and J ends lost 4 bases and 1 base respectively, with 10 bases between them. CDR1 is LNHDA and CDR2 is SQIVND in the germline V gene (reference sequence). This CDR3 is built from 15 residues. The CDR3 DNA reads TGTGCCAGTAGTACGGGACAAAAGAACACCGGGGAGCTGTTTTTT. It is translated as CASSTGQKNTGELFF. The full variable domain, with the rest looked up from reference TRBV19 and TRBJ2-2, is DGGITQSPKYLFRKEGQNVTLSCEQNLNHDAMYWYRQDPGQGLRLIYYSQIVNDFQKGDIAEGYSVSREKKESFPLTVTSAQKNPTAFYLCASSTGQKNTGELFFGEGSRLTVL.

CDR3 region: CASSLGQMGGYTF. CDR3 coding DNA: TGTGCCAGCAGTTTAGGACAGATGGGAGGCTACACCTTC. The chain joins TRBV12-3 or TRBV12-4 to TRBJ1-2, with a tentative D call TRBD1 (5 bases). CDR3 length: 13 residues. Between the trimmed V and J ends, which lost 1 base and 8 bases, there was a span of 11 bases.

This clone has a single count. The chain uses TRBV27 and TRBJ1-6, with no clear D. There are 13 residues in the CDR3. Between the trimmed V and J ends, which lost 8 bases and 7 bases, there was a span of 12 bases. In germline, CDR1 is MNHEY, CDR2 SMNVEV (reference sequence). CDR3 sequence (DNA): TGTGCCAGCCAGGACGGACTGAATTCACCCCTCCACTTT. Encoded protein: CASQDGLNSPLHF.

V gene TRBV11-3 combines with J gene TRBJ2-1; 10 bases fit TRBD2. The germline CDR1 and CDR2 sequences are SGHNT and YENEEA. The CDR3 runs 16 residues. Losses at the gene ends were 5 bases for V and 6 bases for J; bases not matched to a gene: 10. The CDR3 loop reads CASSRISSGGFNEQFF. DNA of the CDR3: TGTGCCAGCAGCCGAATCTCTAGCGGGGGCTTCAATGAGCAGTTCTTC.

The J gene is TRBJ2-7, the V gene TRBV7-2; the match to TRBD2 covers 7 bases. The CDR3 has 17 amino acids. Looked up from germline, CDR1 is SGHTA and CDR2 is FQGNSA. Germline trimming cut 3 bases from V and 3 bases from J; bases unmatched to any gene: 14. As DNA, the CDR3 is TGTGCCAGCAGCTTTAGAGGGCGTTGGGCTAGCGGCTACGAGCAGTACTTC. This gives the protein CASSFRGRWASGYEQYF.

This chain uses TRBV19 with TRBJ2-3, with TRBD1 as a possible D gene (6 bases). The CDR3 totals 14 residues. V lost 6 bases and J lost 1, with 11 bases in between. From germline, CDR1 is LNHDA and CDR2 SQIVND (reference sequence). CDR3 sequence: CASRPNRGTDTQYF. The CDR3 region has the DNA TGTGCCAGTAGACCCAACAGGGGCACAGATACGCAGTATTTT.

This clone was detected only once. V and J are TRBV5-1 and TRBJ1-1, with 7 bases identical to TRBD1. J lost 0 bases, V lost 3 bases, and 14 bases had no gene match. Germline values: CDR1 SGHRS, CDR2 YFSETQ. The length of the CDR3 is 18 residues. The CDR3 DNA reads TGCGCCAGCAGCTACACAAGCCCAGGGGGGTCGGTGAACACTGAAGCTTTCTTT. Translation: CASSYTSPGGSVNTEAFF. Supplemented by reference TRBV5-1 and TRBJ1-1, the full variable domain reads KAGVTQTPRYLIKTRGQQVTLSCSPISGHRSVSWYQQTPGQGLQFLFEYFSETQRNKGNFPGRFSGRQFSNSRSEMNVSTLELGDSALYLCASSYTSPGGSVNTEAFFGQGTRLTVV.

This chain's CDR3 is CASSVALTGSYGYTF. In DNA form, the CDR3 reads TGTGCCAGCAGCGTAGCTTTGACAGGGAGCTATGGCTACACCTTC. This chain joins TRBV9 and TRBJ1-2, with TRBD1 matching 7 bases. V lost 0 bases to trimming and J lost 4 bases; unmatched junction nucleotides: 6. Germline CDR1 and CDR2: SGDLS and YYNGEE. CDR3 size: 15 residues.

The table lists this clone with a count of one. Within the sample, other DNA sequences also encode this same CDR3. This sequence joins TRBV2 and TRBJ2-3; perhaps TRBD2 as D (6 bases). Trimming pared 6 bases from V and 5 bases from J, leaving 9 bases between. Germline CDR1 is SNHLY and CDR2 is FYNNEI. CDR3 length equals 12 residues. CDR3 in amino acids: CASRTGGDTQYF. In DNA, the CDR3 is TGTGCCAGCAGAACCGGGGGAGATACGCAGTATTTT.

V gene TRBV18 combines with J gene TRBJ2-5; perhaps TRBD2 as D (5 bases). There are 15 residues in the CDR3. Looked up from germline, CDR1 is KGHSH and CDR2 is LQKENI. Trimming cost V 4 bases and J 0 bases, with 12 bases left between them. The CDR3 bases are TGTGCCAGCTCACTTCCTGGCGGGCACCAAGAGACCCAGTACTTC. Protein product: CASSLPGGHQETQYF.

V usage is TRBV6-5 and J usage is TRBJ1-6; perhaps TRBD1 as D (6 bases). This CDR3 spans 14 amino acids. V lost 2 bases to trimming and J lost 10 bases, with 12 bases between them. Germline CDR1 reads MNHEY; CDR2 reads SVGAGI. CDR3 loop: CASSYGDISSPLHF. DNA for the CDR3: TGTGCCAGCAGTTACGGGGACATATCCTCACCCCTCCACTTT.

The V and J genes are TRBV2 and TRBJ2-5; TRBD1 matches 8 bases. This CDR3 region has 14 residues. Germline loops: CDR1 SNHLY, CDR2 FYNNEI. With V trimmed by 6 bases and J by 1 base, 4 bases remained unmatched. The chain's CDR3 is CASRVDRAQETQYF. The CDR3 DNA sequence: TGTGCCAGCAGGGTGGACAGGGCCCAAGAGACCCAGTACTTC.